Included here is one T cell receptor beta chain sequence, with context. No antigen is known for it. This sample is drawn from a study of cytomegalovirus exposure and HLA in healthy donors. Study context: Within an early data release were 80 million to 90 million unique TCRs drawn from HLA-typed donors.

In the PCR, 60 Vbeta and 13 Jbeta primers were used. The assay was immunoSEQ multiplex PCR, and TCRdb's table has in-frame clones only and misses some. The table has approximately 150,000 clones, about 85% seen once. Broader study findings: A later analysis linked a missense DCLRE1C variant to TCR beta V- and J-gene trimming. A later analysis showed that HLA-associated TCR beta chains had undergone more clonal expansion than equally common others. Researchers reported that a few CMV-associated chains were confirmed in vitro as CMV antigen-specific.

CDR3 size: 13 residues. Trimming stripped 5 bases from V and 2 bases from J, with 7 bases between. The germline V gene encodes CDR1 SGHTA and CDR2 FQGNSA. The sequenced material came from PBMCs. V is TRBV7-2 and J is TRBJ1-3; D call uncertain. The receptor was derived from a man under 40 in good health and CMV-seropositive. CDR3 residues: CASSPPAGNTIYF. For the CDR3, the DNA is TGTGCCAGCAGCCCCCCGGCTGGAAACACCATATATTTT.